A selection of T cell receptor beta chains follows, all from one sample in a study of technical replicates of blood from several donors. Clones were read by immunoSEQ multiplex PCR, and TCRdb kept only the in-frame ones, dropping some. Altogether 65,000 to 90,000 clones are present, 80% to 90% being singletons, with the ten largest covering roughly 4.8%. Sequenced input: PBMCs. Source of these receptors: a human donor in good health. Some clones in this sample may be carry-over from other donors' samples. Both conserved end residues are part of each CDR3. The D gene is left open where the match is weak. The size entry is marked missing in some rows and otherwise reads once, few, many or a size class.

cdr3_aa	cdr3_nt	d_call	v_call	j_call	clone_size
CASSAPFLDTQYF	TGTGCCAGCAGTGCCCCTTTCTTAGATACGCAGTATTTT	.	TRBV2	TRBJ2-3	.
CSASAGQPQHF	TGCAGTGCTAGTGCGGGGCAGCCCCAGCATTTT	.	TRBV20-1	TRBJ1-5	.
CASSFTGQETQYF	TGTGCCAGCTCTTTCACAGGTCAAGAGACCCAGTACTTC	.	TRBV18	TRBJ2-5	.
CASSDSQETQYF	TGTGCCAGCAGTGACAGCCAAGAGACCCAGTACTTC	.	TRBV2	TRBJ2-5	.
CAGQIGGVSNQPQHF	TGTGCCGGCCAGATAGGGGGAGTGAGCAATCAGCCCCAGCATTTT	.	TRBV30	TRBJ1-5	once
CASSYGSGRTYEQYF	TGTGCCAGCAGTTACGGTAGCGGGAGGACCTACGAGCAGTACTTC	TRBD2	TRBV6-6	TRBJ2-7	.
CASSPGLAEFSYEQYF	TGTGCCAGCAGCCCCGGACTAGCGGAGTTCTCCTACGAGCAGTACTTC	TRBD2	TRBV13	TRBJ2-7	.
CASSPGGPSTGELFF	TGCGCCAGCAGCCCCGGGGGGCCGAGCACCGGGGAGCTGTTTTTT	.	TRBV10-2	TRBJ2-2	.
CASSQDPRAGWKNSPLHF	TGTGCCAGCAGCCAAGATCCCCGCGCAGGGTGGAAGAATTCACCCCTCCACTTT	.	TRBV4-2	TRBJ1-6	.
CASSSGDRSNSPLHF	TGTGCCAGCAGCAGTGGGGACAGAAGTAATTCACCCCTCCACTTT	TRBD1	TRBV7-9	TRBJ1-6	.
CASSQEGGGGSGANVLTF	TGTGCCAGCAGCCAAGAAGGCGGGGGTGGCTCTGGGGCCAACGTCCTGACTTTC	TRBD2	TRBV4-2	TRBJ2-6	.
CASSQYQSGGGTQYF	TGCGCCAGCAGCCAATACCAAAGCGGGGGGGGCACGCAGTATTTT	TRBD2	TRBV4-1	TRBJ2-3	.
CASSSRAGSNQPQHF	TGTGCCAGCAGCTCCCGGGCAGGGAGCAATCAGCCCCAGCATTTT	.	TRBV7-2	TRBJ1-5	.
CASSPDSTYEQYF	TGTGCCAGCTCACCCGACAGCACCTACGAGCAGTACTTC	.	TRBV18	TRBJ2-7	once
CASSPRESYEQYF	TGTGCCAGCAGCCCCCGCGAATCCTACGAGCAGTACTTC	.	TRBV7-6	TRBJ2-7	.
CSVEEGQGAAEQYF	TGCAGCGTTGAAGAGGGACAGGGGGCAGCCGAGCAGTACTTC	TRBD1	TRBV29-1	TRBJ2-7	.
CAGRRDSNSPLHF	TGTGCCGGGCGTCGGGACAGCAATTCACCCCTCCACTTT	TRBD1	TRBV30	TRBJ1-6	.
CASSVVPSEYNEQFF	TGTGCCAGCAGCGTAGTCCCTAGCGAATACAATGAGCAGTTCTTC	.	TRBV9	TRBJ2-1	.
CASSPGLAGGSSYEQYF	TGTGCCAGCTCACCGGGACTAGCGGGGGGTAGCTCCTACGAGCAGTACTTC	TRBD2	TRBV18	TRBJ2-7	.
CASSLQGGNYGYTF	TGCGCCAGCAGCCTCCAGGGAGGGAACTATGGCTACACCTTC	.	TRBV4-3	TRBJ1-2	few
CASSFALPGSPLHF	TGTGCCAGCAGCTTCGCCCTGCCGGGGTCACCCCTCCACTTT	.	TRBV7-9	TRBJ1-6	few
CASRTTGVNSPLHF	TGTGCCAGCAGGACCACAGGGGTGAATTCACCCCTCCACTTT	TRBD1	TRBV6-4	TRBJ1-6	.